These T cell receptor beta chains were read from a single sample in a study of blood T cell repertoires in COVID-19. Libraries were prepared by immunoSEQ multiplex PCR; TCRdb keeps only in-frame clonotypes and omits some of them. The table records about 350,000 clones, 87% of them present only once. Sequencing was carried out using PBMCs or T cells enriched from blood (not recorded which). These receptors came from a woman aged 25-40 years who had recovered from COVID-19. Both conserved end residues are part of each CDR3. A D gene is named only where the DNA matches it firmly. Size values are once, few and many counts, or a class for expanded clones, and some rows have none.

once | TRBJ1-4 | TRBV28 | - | CASSAGSSGIATNEKLFF | TGTGCCAGCAGCGCCGGTTCTTCGGGGATTGCAACTAATGAAAAACTGTTTTTT
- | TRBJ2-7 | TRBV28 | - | CASRPGYSYEQYF | TGTGCCAGCAGACCAGGGTACTCCTACGAGCAGTACTTC
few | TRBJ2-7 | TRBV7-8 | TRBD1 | CASSLLSRGPSYEQYF | TGTGCCAGCAGCTTACTCTCCAGGGGGCCCTCCTACGAGCAGTACTTC
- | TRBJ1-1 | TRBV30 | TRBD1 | CARDRGHGTEAFF | TGTGCGCGGGACAGGGGGCATGGCACTGAAGCTTTCTTT
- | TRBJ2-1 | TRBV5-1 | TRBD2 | CASSWLPSGGRSYNEQFF | TGCGCCAGCAGCTGGCTCCCTAGCGGGGGCCGCTCCTACAATGAGCAGTTCTTC
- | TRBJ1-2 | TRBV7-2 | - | CASSSPPPNYGYTF | TGTGCCAGCAGCTCCCCCCCTCCGAACTATGGCTACACCTTC
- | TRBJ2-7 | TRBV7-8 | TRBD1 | CASSSLGQGYEQYF | TGTGCCAGCAGCTCGCTAGGACAGGGCTACGAGCAGTACTTC
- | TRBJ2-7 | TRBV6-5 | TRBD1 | CASSYRPGQQTYEQYF | TGTGCCAGCAGTTACCGCCCGGGACAGCAAACCTACGAGCAGTACTTC
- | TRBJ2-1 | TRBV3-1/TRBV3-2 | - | CASSSPGNEQFF | TGTGCCAGCAGCTCCCCAGGGAATGAGCAGTTCTTC
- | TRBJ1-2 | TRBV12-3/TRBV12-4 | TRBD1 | CASRGTAGGYTF | TGTGCCAGCAGGGGGACAGCCGGTGGCTACACCTTC
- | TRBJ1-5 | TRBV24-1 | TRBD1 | CATSAAGGGNQPQHF | TGTGCCACCAGTGCAGCAGGGGGCGGCAATCAGCCCCAGCATTTT
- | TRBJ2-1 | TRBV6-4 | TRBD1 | CASSEQGVYNEQFF | TGTGCCAGCAGTGAGCAGGGGGTGTACAATGAGCAGTTCTTC
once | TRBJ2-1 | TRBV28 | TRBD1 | CASSTWTGLNEQFF | TGTGCCAGCAGTACTTGGACAGGGCTGAATGAGCAGTTCTTC
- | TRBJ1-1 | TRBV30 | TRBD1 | CAWSVPRQGANTEAFF | TGTGCCTGGAGTGTACCGCGTCAGGGGGCGAACACTGAAGCTTTCTTT
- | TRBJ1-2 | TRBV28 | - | CASSLVEGRSAFGYTF | TGTGCCAGCAGCTTGGTGGAGGGTCGCTCAGCTTTTGGCTACACCTTC
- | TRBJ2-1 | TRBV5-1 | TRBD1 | CASSLEKLRQGANEQFF | TGCGCCAGCAGCTTGGAAAAGTTGAGACAGGGGGCTAATGAGCAGTTCTTC
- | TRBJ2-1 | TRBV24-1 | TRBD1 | CATSDPPRGRGGSSYNEQFF | TGTGCCACCAGTGACCCCCCCAGGGGGCGAGGGGGGAGCTCCTACAATGAGCAGTTCTTC
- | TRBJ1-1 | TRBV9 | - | CASSSFSNTEAFF | TGTGCCAGCAGCTCCTTCTCGAACACTGAAGCTTTCTTT
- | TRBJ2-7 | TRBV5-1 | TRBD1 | CASSLEGQGIGWKYF | TGCGCCAGCAGCTTGGAGGGACAGGGGATAGGGTGGAAGTACTTC
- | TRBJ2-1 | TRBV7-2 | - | CASSLVGTENYYNEQFF | TGTGCCAGCAGCTTAGTAGGTACGGAAAACTACTACAATGAGCAGTTCTTC
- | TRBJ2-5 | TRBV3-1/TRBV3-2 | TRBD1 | CASSQETIWDRGAGQETQYF | TGTGCCAGCAGCCAAGAAACGATTTGGGACAGGGGGGCGGGACAAGAGACCCAGTACTTC
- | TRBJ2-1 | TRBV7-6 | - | CASSLGGGASKGEQFF | TGTGCCAGCAGCTTAGGGGGCGGGGCCTCTAAGGGTGAGCAGTTCTTC
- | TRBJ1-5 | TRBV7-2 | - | CASSLGRGSNQPQHF | TGTGCCAGCAGCTTGGGCAGGGGTAGCAATCAGCCCCAGCATTTT
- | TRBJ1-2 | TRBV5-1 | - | CASSLAQAYGYTF | TGCGCCAGCAGCTTGGCACAGGCTTATGGCTACACCTTC
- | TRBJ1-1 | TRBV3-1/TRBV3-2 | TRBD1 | CASSNTDRGRTEAFF | TGTGCCAGCAGCAATACGGACAGGGGGCGGACTGAAGCTTTCTTT
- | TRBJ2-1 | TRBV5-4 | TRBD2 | CASSLGASSGATWEQFF | TGTGCCAGCAGCTTGGGGGCCTCTAGCGGGGCCACCTGGGAGCAGTTCTTC
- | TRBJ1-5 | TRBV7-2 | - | CASSLKTGGNQPQHF | TGTGCCAGCAGCCTTAAGACAGGCGGCAATCAGCCCCAGCATTTT
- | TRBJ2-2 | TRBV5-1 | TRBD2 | CASSLAAGGGELFF | TGCGCCAGCAGCTTGGCCGCGGGAGGCGGGGAGCTGTTTTTT